A single sample gave rise to the 26 T cell receptor beta chains below, sequenced in a study of shared clonotypes between healthy human individuals. Terminally differentiated effector memory CD45RA+ cells were excluded from the naive CD8 cells, which were CD45RO-negative and positively selected for CCR7. The method was immunoSEQ multiplex PCR; TCRdb's version includes in-frame clones alone and lacks a portion of them. The profile shows around 650,000 clones, around 96% of them singletons. Sequences were obtained from naive CD8+ T cells sorted from blood. The source of these receptors is a woman under 40 in good health.

This chain joins TRBV6-5 and TRBJ2-2; D perhaps matches TRBD2 (6 bases). CDR1 is MNHEY, CDR2 SVGAGI, per germline. The CDR3 has 15 residues. V lost 0 bases and J lost 7, with 12 bases in between. In DNA form, the CDR3 reads TGTGCCAGCAGTTACTCGATGGAGGGGTTCGGGGAGCTGTTTTTT. The encoded protein is CASSYSMEGFGELFF.

The table lists this clone with a few counts. The gene calls are TRBV2 and TRBJ1-1, with TRBD1 as a possible D gene (5 bases). The length of the CDR3 is 12 residues. CDR1 and CDR2 (germline): SNHLY, FYNNEI. V was trimmed by 2 bases and J by 6 bases, leaving 7 bases between them. As DNA, the CDR3 is TGTGCCAGCAGTGAACAGGGTTCTGAAGCTTTCTTT. This encodes CASSEQGSEAFF.

The chain's CDR3 is CASSLSGRIYEQYF. In nucleotides, the CDR3 is TGTGCCAGCAGTTTAAGCGGGAGAATCTACGAGCAGTACTTC. The chain has TRBV27 and TRBJ2-7, with 8 bases lining up with TRBD2. V trimming: 2 bases; J trimming: 3 bases; junction bases outside the gene matches: 3. The CDR3 has 14 residues. Germline V gene data show CDR1 as MNHEY and CDR2 as SMNVEV (reference sequence).

This clone has just one count. The gene calls are TRBV28 and TRBJ2-3; a weak D match, TRBD1 (6 bases). V was trimmed by 3 bases and J by 3 bases, leaving 7 bases between them. CDR1 MDHEN and CDR2 SYDVKM come from the germline V gene. The CDR3 consists of 13 residues. CDR3 in amino acids: CASSLRGTDTQYF. CDR3 sequence (DNA): TGTGCCAGCAGTTTGAGGGGGACAGATACGCAGTATTTT. Full variable domain (rest looked up from reference TRBV28 and TRBJ2-3): DVKVTQSSRYLVKRTGEKVFLECVQDMDHENMFWYRQDPGLGLRLIYFSYDVKMKEKGDIPEGYSVSREKKERFSLILESASTNQTSMYLCASSLRGTDTQYFGPGTRLTVL.

The chain uses TRBV7-8 and TRBJ2-5, with D hard to call. This CDR3 contains 16 residues. Trimming took 0 bases from V and 1 from J, leaving 12 bases between them. Germline CDR1 is SGHVS and CDR2 is FQNEAQ. CDR3: CASSLALGSAQETQYF. The CDR3 nucleotides read TGTGCCAGCAGCTTAGCCCTCGGTTCGGCCCAAGAGACCCAGTACTTC.

This rearrangement joins TRBV11-2 to TRBJ1-2; the match to TRBD1 covers 8 bases. Trimming cost V 0 bases and J 0 bases; bases outside gene matches: 6. The CDR3 runs 17 residues. The germline V gene has CDR1 SGHAT and CDR2 FQNNGV. The CDR3 sequence: CASSLDEGTGTNYGYTF. The CDR3 nucleotides are TGTGCCAGCAGCTTAGACGAAGGGACAGGCACTAACTATGGCTACACCTTC.

The V and J genes are TRBV28 and TRBJ2-5, with 10 bases matching TRBD2. After removal of 3 bases from V and 2 bases from J, the junction contained 6 bases not matched to a gene. CDR3 length: 16 amino acids. Germline V gene data show CDR1 as MDHEN and CDR2 as SYDVKM. CDR3 nucleotides: TGTGCCAGCAGTTTGGGGGGACTAGCGTGGCAAGAGACCCAGTACTTC. This sequence encodes CASSLGGLAWQETQYF.

The V call is TRBV28, the J call TRBJ1-5; no clear D. In germline, CDR1 is MDHEN, CDR2 SYDVKM. Deletions cut 3 bases from V and 1 base from J, with 7 bases between. CDR3 length: 14 amino acids. The CDR3 protein is CASSFEISNQPQHF. The CDR3 DNA reads TGTGCCAGCAGTTTTGAGATAAGCAATCAGCCCCAGCATTTT.

This sequence joins TRBV29-1 and TRBJ1-5, with D possibly matching TRBD1 (5 bases). CDR1 SQVTM and CDR2 ANQGSEA come from the germline V gene. V lost 0 bases and J 1 base, leaving 25 bases between the germline ends. This CDR3 spans 20 amino acids. The CDR3 DNA sequence: TGCAGCGTTGAAGATCCAGCCAGGACATACAAACGGGGAAGCAATCAGCCCCAGCATTTT. Its protein product is CSVEDPARTYKRGSNQPQHF.

Only one count was recorded for this clone. V usage is TRBV29-1 and J usage is TRBJ2-1, with D tentatively TRBD1 or TRBD2 (5 bases each). V was clipped by 4 bases and J by 5 bases, with 12 bases between them. This CDR3 is 13 amino acids long. Looked up from germline, CDR1 is SQVTM and CDR2 is ANQGSEA. The DNA of the CDR3 is TGCAGCGTTGCCTTCCAGGGAGACAATGAGCAGTTCTTC. Translated, it gives CSVAFQGDNEQFF.

The chain employs TRBV9 and TRBJ2-7; 10 bases fit TRBD2. Per germline, CDR1 SGDLS and CDR2 YYNGEE. This CDR3 is 16 amino acids long. V shed 4 bases and J 9 bases; nucleotides not matched to a gene: 16. In nucleotides, the CDR3 is TGTGCCAGCAGCCCCAGTGGAGCGGGAGGGCCGGTGTGGCAGTACTTC. As protein: CASSPSGAGGPVWQYF.

In this sample, this clone turned up once. J is TRBJ2-1 and V is TRBV28, with D perhaps being TRBD1 or TRBD2 (6 bases each). This CDR3 has 14 residues. The V and J ends lost 2 bases and 10 bases respectively, with 15 bases between them. The germline V gene has CDR1 MDHEN and CDR2 SYDVKM. This chain's CDR3 is CASSLSRGVSEQFF. In DNA form, the CDR3 reads TGTGCCAGCAGTTTAAGTAGGGGGGTTAGCGAGCAGTTCTTC.

The chain combines TRBV7-9 with TRBJ2-7; 10 nucleotides align to TRBD1. Germline values: CDR1 SEHNR, CDR2 FQNEAQ (reference sequence). The J segment lost 5 bases and the V segment lost 5 bases, leaving 12 bases of the junction unmatched. This CDR3 has 16 amino acids. As DNA, the CDR3 is TGTGCCAGCAGCCCCGGCGGGACAGGGGTTTTCGACGAGCAGTACTTC. It yields the protein CASSPGGTGVFDEQYF.

A single count supports this clone. J is TRBJ2-5 and V is TRBV5-8; D is ambiguous. This CDR3 spans 13 amino acids. V was shortened by 1 base and J by 3 bases, with 7 bases between the two germline ends. Germline CDR1 and CDR2: SGHTS and YDEGEE. The CDR3 protein is CASSLRTEETQYF. The DNA of the CDR3 is TGTGCCAGCAGCTTGAGAACAGAAGAGACCCAGTACTTC.

The chain couples TRBV7-6 to TRBJ2-1, with a possible D match to TRBD2 (5 bases). The CDR3 extends over 14 amino acids. Germline CDR1 is SGHVS and CDR2 is FNYEAQ. The ends were cut back, 5 bases at V and 6 bases at J, with 14 bases in the middle. The CDR3, as DNA: TGTGCCAGCAGCGACTATAGGCGGGTCAATGAGCAGTTCTTC. This encodes CASSDYRRVNEQFF.

The V and J genes are TRBV4-2 and TRBJ2-5, with D perhaps TRBD2 (6 bases). Germline V lookup: CDR1 LGHNA, CDR2 YNFKEQ. Trimming cost V 2 bases and J 0 bases, with 16 bases left between them. CDR3 size: 17 residues. This CDR3 reads CASSQPSGTRYQETQYF. For the CDR3, the DNA is TGTGCCAGCAGCCAACCCTCTGGGACTCGGTACCAAGAGACCCAGTACTTC.

The chain combines TRBV9 with TRBJ2-1; 9 nucleotides match TRBD2. Germline V gives CDR1 SGDLS, CDR2 YYNGEE. This CDR3 has 13 residues. J lost 8 bases, V lost 3 bases, and 3 bases had no gene match. DNA for the CDR3: TGTGCCAGCAGCGGACTAGCGGAGGATGAGCAGTTCTTC. It yields the protein CASSGLAEDEQFF.

The chain combines TRBV6-1 with TRBJ2-7; D ambiguous. The germline CDR1 and CDR2 sequences are MNHNS and SASEGT. The CDR3 sequence is 15 residues long. Trimming cost V 1 base and J 1 base, with 11 bases left between them. The CDR3 reads CASSEGVSGSYEQYF. The CDR3 nucleotides are TGTGCCAGCAGTGAAGGGGTATCAGGTTCCTACGAGCAGTACTTC.

This chain uses TRBV9 with TRBJ2-1; 7 bases fit TRBD2. Germline values: CDR1 SGDLS, CDR2 YYNGEE. Trimming cost V 0 bases and J 6 bases; bases outside gene matches: 12. This CDR3 has 17 residues. The DNA for the CDR3 is TGTGCCAGCAGCGTAGCTGGAGCGGGAACCTACGGCAATGAGCAGTTCTTC. Its protein is CASSVAGAGTYGNEQFF.

J is TRBJ2-1 and V is TRBV28; maybe TRBD2 (5 bases). V dropped 6 bases and J dropped 0 bases, with 12 bases sitting between them. CDR3 length: 15 residues. Per the germline V gene, CDR1 is MDHEN and CDR2 is SYDVKM. The CDR3 here is CASRLTGSSYNEQFF. The DNA for the CDR3 is TGTGCCAGCAGGCTGACGGGAAGCTCCTACAATGAGCAGTTCTTC.

A single count supports this clone. The J gene is TRBJ2-5, the V gene TRBV28, with D unclear. Looked up from germline, CDR1 is MDHEN and CDR2 is SYDVKM. Trimming removed 6 bases from V and 6 bases from J, with 5 bases in between. The CDR3 has 10 amino acids. The CDR3 loop is CASRGKTQYF. For the CDR3, the DNA is TGTGCCAGCAGGGGAAAGACCCAGTACTTC.

The rearrangement links TRBV11-2 to TRBJ1-1, with TRBD1 as a possible D gene (5 bases). The CDR3 covers 14 residues. The V end was cut by 1 base, the J end by 0 bases, with 6 bases between. Germline assignment: CDR1 SGHAT and CDR2 FQNNGV. The CDR3 region is CASSLARVNTEAFF. The CDR3 DNA is TGTGCCAGCAGCTTAGCCAGGGTGAACACTGAAGCTTTCTTT. Using reference TRBV11-2 and TRBJ1-1 for the parts outside the CDR3, the full variable domain is EAGVAQSPRYKIIEKRQSVAFWCNPISGHATLYWYQQILGQGPKLLIQFQNNGVVDDSQLPKDRFSAERLKGVDSTLKIQPAKLEDSAVYLCASSLARVNTEAFFGQGTRLTVV.

This clone was seen once. The chain couples TRBV2 to TRBJ2-7, with D unclear. This CDR3 region has 16 residues. With 8 bases removed from V and 3 bases from J, the gap between germline ends came to 23 bases. Germline loops: CDR1 SNHLY, CDR2 FYNNEI. As DNA, the CDR3 is TGTGCCAGCTCCCTCCCCTTGGAAGGCGTTCGCTACGAGCAGTACTTC. As protein: CASSLPLEGVRYEQYF.

The chain is built from TRBV2 and TRBJ2-3; possibly TRBD1 for D (5 bases). The V and J ends lost 2 bases and 2 bases respectively, with 14 bases between them. Germline loops: CDR1 SNHLY, CDR2 FYNNEI. The CDR3 sequence is 16 residues long. This chain's CDR3 is CASSEQGLRYTDTQYF. CDR3 sequence (DNA): TGTGCCAGCAGTGAACAGGGCCTTAGATACACAGATACGCAGTATTTT. The variable domain in full, completed from reference TRBV2 and TRBJ2-3, reads EPEVTQTPSHQVTQMGQEVILRCVPISNHLYFYWYRQILGQKVEFLVSFYNNEISEKSEIFDDQFSVERPDGSNFTLKIRSTKLEDSAMYFCASSEQGLRYTDTQYFGPGTRLTVL.

Note on this clone: Other DNA sequences in the same sample also yield this CDR3. The chain uses TRBV15 and TRBJ2-5; D is perhaps TRBD2 (6 bases). This CDR3 has 15 residues. In germline, CDR1 is LNHNV, CDR2 YYDKDF (reference sequence). Trimming stripped 6 bases from V and 4 bases from J, with 18 bases between. CDR3 residues: CATSNRAVGGETQYF. CDR3 nucleotides: TGTGCCACCAGTAACCGGGCAGTCGGGGGAGAGACCCAGTACTTC.

This chain connects TRBV7-9 to TRBJ2-1; unclear D gene. Germline CDR1 reads SEHNR; CDR2 reads FQNEAQ (reference sequence). This CDR3 region has 17 residues. V was clipped by 8 bases and J by 0 bases, with 20 bases between them. CDR3 nucleotides: TGTGCCAGCGCTCCTCCAATGGGATCCAACTCCTACAATGAGCAGTTCTTC. Its translation: CASAPPMGSNSYNEQFF.